Shown below are 20 T cell receptor beta chains from a single sample sequenced in a study of T cell repertoires in cytomegalovirus infection. Via MiXCR, TCRdb re-called the reads, giving one row per CDR3 protein. This sample carries about 330,000 distinct CDR3 sequences, roughly 34% of them seen once, and the ten largest clones take roughly 13%. These receptors lack a known antigen. The input for sequencing was cultured PBMCs, taken from culture after CMV antigen stimulation. Every receptor here comes from a human donor in good health (CMV status not recorded). Some clones in this sample may be carry-over from other donors' samples.

The rearrangement uses TRBV6-1 and TRBJ2-2; D gene ambiguous. Germline CDR1 is MNHNS and CDR2 is SASEGT. CDR3 length: 14 amino acids. Deletions cut 5 bases from V and 2 bases from J, with 9 bases between. The CDR3 here is CASSYTDNTGELFF. CDR3 nucleotide sequence: TGTGCCAGCAGTTACACGGACAACACCGGGGAGCTGTTTTTT.

This clonotype was detected only a few times. The chain has TRBV6-5 and TRBJ2-3; D is unresolved. CDR1 is MNHEY, CDR2 SVGAGI, per germline. The CDR3 spans 13 residues. Trimming removed 5 bases at V and 6 bases at J, with 12 bases between. The CDR3 is CASSGHQRDTQYF. CDR3 bases: TGTGCCAGCAGTGGCCATCAAAGGGATACGCAGTATTTT.

This chain uses TRBV5-3 with TRBJ2-1; 8 nucleotides match TRBD2. TRBV5-3 is an ORF; its function is uncertain. This CDR3 comprises 14 residues. With 8 bases clipped from V and 5 bases from J, the junction kept 9 bases outside the gene matches. The CDR3 protein is CASSRGLVDNEQFF. The CDR3 DNA sequence: TGTGCCAGCAGCCGGGGACTAGTCGACAATGAGCAGTTCTTC.

The V and J genes are TRBV19 and TRBJ2-1; maybe TRBD2 (6 bases). CDR1 is LNHDA, CDR2 SQIVND, per germline (reference sequence). V was trimmed by 6 bases and J by 7 bases, leaving 13 bases between them. The CDR3 length is 13 residues. In nucleotides, the CDR3 is TGTGCCAGTAGCTCCGGACGGGGGAATGAGCAGTTCTTC. Protein product: CASSSGRGNEQFF.

This sequence joins TRBV27 and TRBJ1-5; 7 bases are a match to TRBD1. This CDR3 contains 15 residues. Germline CDR1 is MNHEY and CDR2 is SMNVEV (reference sequence). The V gene end was trimmed by 3 bases and the J gene end by 3 bases; junction bases not matched to a gene: 5. Here the CDR3 DNA reads TGTGCCAGCAGTTTGGAGGGGGCGATCAATCAGCCCCAGCATTTT. Its protein is CASSLEGAINQPQHF.

The chain employs TRBV6-4 and TRBJ2-3; 8 bases map to TRBD1. This CDR3 is 13 amino acids long. Germline V gives CDR1 MRHNA, CDR2 SNTAGT. The V gene end was trimmed by 6 bases and the J gene end by 8 bases; junction bases not matched to a gene: 7. In nucleotides, the CDR3 is TGTGCCAGCAGAGCAACAGGGGGAGGTACGCAGTATTTT. It translates to CASRATGGGTQYF.

The chain carries TRBV7-3 and TRBJ2-7, with 9 nucleotides matching TRBD2. The V gene end was trimmed by 1 base and the J gene end by 0 bases; junction bases not matched to a gene: 7. This CDR3 is 17 amino acids long. Germline loops: CDR1 SGHTA, CDR2 FQGTGA. The CDR3 loop reads CASSLRGGSGSSYEQYF. The CDR3 DNA sequence: TGTGCCAGCAGCTTAAGAGGGGGTAGCGGGAGCTCCTACGAGCAGTACTTC.

The rearrangement joins TRBV7-3 to TRBJ2-7, with 9 bases aligning to TRBD2. V lost 0 bases, J lost 5 bases, and 8 bases stayed unmatched. From germline, CDR1 is SGHTA and CDR2 FQGTGA. There are 16 residues in the CDR3. The CDR3 sequence is CASSLTGRGGLDEQYF. DNA for the CDR3: TGTGCCAGCAGCTTAACGGGGCGGGGGGGGCTCGACGAGCAGTACTTC. The full variable domain, with the rest looked up from reference TRBV7-3 and TRBJ2-7, is GAGVSQTPSNKVTEKGKYVELRCDPISGHTALYWYRQSLGQGPEFLIYFQGTGAADDSGLPNDRFFAVRPEGSVSTLKIQRTERGDSAVYLCASSLTGRGGLDEQYFGPGTRLTVT.

The chain uses TRBV28 and TRBJ2-7, with D unresolved. Germline lookup yields CDR1 MDHEN and CDR2 SYDVKM. The CDR3 contains 12 residues. V lost 2 bases to trimming and J lost 2 bases, with 4 bases between them. Here the CDR3 reads CASSLRPYEQYF. Written as DNA, the CDR3 is TGTGCCAGCAGTTTAAGACCCTACGAGCAGTACTTC.

The chain has TRBV4-1 and TRBJ2-5, with D possibly matching TRBD1 (6 bases). This CDR3 has 19 amino acids. V lost 0 bases to trimming and J lost 1 base, with 21 bases between them. Germline lookup yields CDR1 MGHRA and CDR2 YSYEKL. The CDR3 spells CASSQEWYGTLLPQETQYF. DNA of the CDR3: TGCGCCAGCAGCCAAGAATGGTATGGGACACTTTTGCCCCAAGAGACCCAGTACTTC.

The V call is TRBV28, the J call TRBJ1-2, with no clear D. Per the germline V gene, CDR1 is MDHEN and CDR2 is SYDVKM. The germline V and J ends were trimmed by 3 bases and 6 bases, with 17 bases remaining between them. The CDR3 contains 15 residues. The CDR3 DNA follows: TGTGCCAGCAGTTTGGTCACACGGGTCTTAAATGGCTACACCTTC. As protein: CASSLVTRVLNGYTF.

The chain has TRBV18 and TRBJ2-3; either TRBD1 or TRBD2 may fit D (6 bases each). Germline V gene sequence: CDR1 KGHSH, CDR2 LQKENI. V was trimmed by 3 bases and J by 1 base, leaving 11 bases between them. The CDR3 sequence is 15 residues long. CDR3 loop: CASSPAGGGTDTQYF. The CDR3 bases are TGTGCCAGCTCACCGGCCGGGGGCGGCACAGATACGCAGTATTTT.

This clonotype has more than one count but fewer than ten. The J gene is TRBJ2-1, the V gene TRBV4-1; tentatively, D is TRBD1 (6 bases). Germline values: CDR1 MGHRA, CDR2 YSYEKL. CDR3 length equals 17 residues. V was pared by 2 bases and J by 12 bases, with 26 bases between. CDR3 nucleotides: TGCGCCAGCAGCCAAACTAGGACAGCCAATAGATATTCGGGGCAGTTCTTC. Its protein product is CASSQTRTANRYSGQFF.

The chain recombines TRBV4-2 with TRBJ2-6; possible D gene TRBD1, 6 bases. V was clipped by 0 bases and J by 0 bases, with 6 bases between them. The CDR3 loop spans 16 amino acids. CDR1 and CDR2 from the germline V gene are LGHNA and YNFKEQ. CDR3 coding DNA: TGTGCCAGCAGCCAAGAAGGGGGCTCTGGGGCCAACGTCCTGACTTTC. Translation: CASSQEGGSGANVLTF.

This clonotype was found a few times. The chain links TRBV19 to TRBJ2-3, with D possibly TRBD2 on 5 matching bases. Germline V CDR1 and CDR2: LNHDA, SQIVND (reference sequence). CDR3 size: 15 residues. The V end lost 2 bases, the J end lost 2 bases, and 11 bases lay between the germline ends. The CDR3 here is CASSIRGEYTDTQYF. Here the CDR3 DNA reads TGTGCCAGTAGTATACGGGGAGAATACACAGATACGCAGTATTTT.

The CDR3 sequence: CATSRGAGLTDTQYF. CDR3 nucleotide sequence: TGTGCCACCAGCAGAGGTGCGGGGCTCACAGATACGCAGTATTTT. The rearrangement links TRBV15 to TRBJ2-3, with TRBD2 as a possible D gene (6 bases). CDR1 and CDR2 from the germline V gene are LNHNV and YYDKDF (reference sequence). Trimming left V 1 base short and J 2 bases short, with 10 bases between. CDR3 length: 15 amino acids. Variable domain in full (rest from reference TRBV15 and TRBJ2-3): DAMVIQNPRYQVTQFGKPVTLSCSQTLNHNVMYWYQQKSSQAPKLLFHYYDKDFNNEADTPDNFQSRRPNTSFCFLDIRSPGLGDTAMYLCATSRGAGLTDTQYFGPGTRLTVL.

A remark on this clonotype: Germline is not matched at one junction end, which may reflect a read error. The V gene is TRBV7-2, the J gene TRBJ2-1, with TRBD2 identical over 13 bases. CDR1 and CDR2 from the germline V gene are SGHTA and FQGNSA. The CDR3 has 15 amino acids. The CDR3 region is CASTLGGLAGNEQFF. CDR3 in DNA: TGTGCCAGCACCTTAGGGGGACTAGCGGGAAACGAGCAGTTCTTC.

This clonotype showed up just a few times. The chain joins TRBV6-1 to TRBJ2-2, with 7 bases aligning to TRBD2. This CDR3 has 13 amino acids. J was trimmed by 5 bases and V by 6 bases; bases with no gene match: 3. Germline loops: CDR1 MNHNS, CDR2 SASEGT. The CDR3 is CASSRRETGELFF. The CDR3 region has the DNA TGTGCCAGCAGCAGGCGGGAGACCGGGGAGCTGTTTTTT.

This clonotype was counted many times. In nucleotides, the CDR3 is TGTGCCAGCAGCTTAGGAACCGGGACAGGATCCTACAATGAGCAGTTCTTC. It encodes CASSLGTGTGSYNEQFF. The chain recombines TRBV7-9 with TRBJ2-1; 8 positions agree with TRBD1. V shed 1 base and J 1 base; nucleotides not matched to a gene: 6. Germline V lookup: CDR1 SEHNR, CDR2 FQNEAQ (reference sequence). The CDR3 totals 17 residues.

This clonotype was seen many times. The chain couples TRBV7-2 to TRBJ2-3; 7 positions match TRBD2. This CDR3 region has 15 residues. After removal of 4 bases from V and 0 bases from J, the junction contained 4 bases not matched to a gene. From germline, CDR1 is SGHTA and CDR2 FQGNSA. This CDR3 is CASSYGRPSTDTQYF. The CDR3, as DNA: TGTGCCAGCAGCTACGGGAGGCCTAGCACAGATACGCAGTATTTT.